These 24 T cell receptor beta chains originate from one sample sequenced in a study of CD8+ T cells in alopecia areata. Sequencing relied on a cDNA template that was reverse transcribed from extracted RNA. TCRdb keeps only in-frame clones here, not all; method: immunoSEQ multiplex PCR. Altogether some 110,000 clones were found in the sample, and no singletons occur. Sequenced input: lesional skin. All receptors come from a C3H/HeJ mouse with alopecia areata. The strain's MHC: H2-k.

Regarding this clone: The gene names given are mouse names. The CDR3 end falls 4 residues outside the read, so it is completed with the germline J gene. The chain has TRBV1 and TRBJ1-4; the match to TRBD1 covers 7 bases. CDR1 and CDR2 from the germline V gene are NSQYPW and LRSPGD (reference sequence). The CDR3 contains 14 residues. V shed 6 bases, J shed 4 bases, and the junction held 5 bases outside the gene matches. CDR3 DNA (partial): TGCACCTGCAGCCCGGGACAGTACAACGAA. Residues: CTCSPGQYNE. The CDR3 in full is CTCSPGQYNERLFF.

In regard to this clone: The genes and germline here are from mouse. The CDR3 is cut off 4 residues early in the read; its end comes from the germline J gene. J is TRBJ2-1 and V is TRBV13-3, with a possible D match to TRBD1 (6 bases). Deletions cut 9 bases from V and 3 bases from J, with 13 bases between. Germline CDR1 NNHDY, CDR2 SYVADS. There are 13 residues in the CDR3. The part of the CDR3 DNA that was read is TGTGCCATCAAGGGACACTCCTATGCT. Amino acids: CAIKGHSYA. In full, the CDR3 is CAIKGHSYAEQFF.

With respect to this clone: The junction differs from germline at one of its ends, possibly a read error. The genes and germline here are from mouse. From the germline J gene comes the end of the CDR3, since the read stops 4 residues before it. The rearrangement uses TRBV13-1 and TRBJ2-4; the match to TRBD2 covers 12 bases. Germline assignment: CDR1 NSHNY and CDR2 SYGAGN. This CDR3 region has 16 residues. CDR3: CVSNDWGGGGQNTLYF. CDR3 DNA (partial): TGTGTCAGCAACGACTGGGGGGGCGGCGGTCAAAAC.

This clone has more than one count but fewer than ten. Here the gene names and germline are mouse. With the read ending 4 residues before the CDR3 end, the germline J gene is used to fill in that end. V and J are TRBV31 and TRBJ1-4; tentative D call: TRBD1 (6 bases). The germline V gene encodes CDR1 GKSSPN and CDR2 SITVG. V was cut by 0 bases and J by 3 bases, with 11 bases left in between. This CDR3 contains 15 residues. The CDR3 protein is CAWSLRDIANERLFF. The sequenced CDR3 bases are TGTGCCTGGAGTCTTCGGGACATAGCCAACGAA. Variable domain in full (rest from reference TRBV31 and TRBJ1-4): AQTIHQWPVAEIKAVGSPLSLGCTIKGKSSPNLYWYWQATGGTLQQLFYSITVGQVESVVQLNLSASRPKDDQFILSTEKLLLSHSGFYLCAWSLRDIANERLFFGHGTKLSVL.

This clone was picked up a small number of times. Gene names and germline refer to mouse. The read terminates 4 residues before the CDR3 end, so the remaining end is supplied by the germline J gene. The chain uses TRBV13-3 and TRBJ1-4, with TRBD1 as a possible D gene (6 bases). Trimming took off 3 bases at V and 0 bases at J, with 12 bases between the two ends. The CDR3 contains 16 residues. Germline lookup yields CDR1 NNHDY and CDR2 SYVADS. CDR3 region: CASSAVTGFSNERLFF. CDR3 DNA, as far as it was read: TGTGCCAGCAGTGCCGTGACAGGCTTTTCCAACGAA.

This clone was seen a handful of times. Genes and germline come from the mouse. The read is 4 residues too short to cover the CDR3 end, so that end is filled in from the germline J gene. V usage is TRBV1 and J usage is TRBJ2-2, with TRBD2 matching over 7 bases. Trimming cost V 0 bases and J 3 bases; bases outside gene matches: 4. There are 16 residues in the CDR3. The germline gives CDR1 NSQYPW, CDR2 LRSPGD (reference sequence). The CDR3: CTCSAEAWGYTGQLYF. Partial CDR3 DNA: TGCACCTGCAGTGCAGAGGCCTGGGGGTACACCGGG.

About this clone itself: These gene names are mouse names. Sequencing ends 4 residues short of the CDR3 end; the germline J gene provides the rest. The chain couples TRBV1 to TRBJ2-5; 8 bases are shared with TRBD2. CDR3 size: 15 residues. With 3 bases clipped from V and 3 bases from J, the junction kept 5 bases outside the gene matches. Germline CDR1 is NSQYPW and CDR2 is LRSPGD (reference sequence). CDR3 DNA (partial): TGCACCTGCAGTGCCCTCTGGGGGGAACAAGAC. The encoded protein is CTCSALWGEQD. The whole CDR3 reads CTCSALWGEQDTQYF.

This clone was detected a few times. Mouse germline and gene names are used. Coverage ceases 4 residues before the CDR3 finishes, and the germline J gene fills in the end. This sequence joins TRBV13-3 and TRBJ2-5, with 10 bases fitting TRBD2. Germline V CDR1 and CDR2: NNHDY, SYVADS. The CDR3 has 16 residues. The J segment lost 0 bases and the V segment lost 5 bases, leaving 6 bases of the junction unmatched. CDR3 loop: CASRGTGASNQDTQYF. The covered CDR3 bases are TGTGCCAGCAGGGGGACTGGGGCTTCTAACCAAGAC.

This clone has a handful of counts. Germline and genes: mouse. Sequencing ends 4 residues short of the CDR3 end; the germline J gene provides the rest. This chain links TRBV13-1 with TRBJ2-1; TRBD2 is a possible D gene (6 bases). V gave up 2 bases and J gave up 3 bases, with 9 bases separating them. Germline lookup yields CDR1 NSHNY and CDR2 SYGAGN. The length of the CDR3 is 14 residues. The CDR3 protein is CASSEIWGYAEQFF. The part of the CDR3 DNA that was read is TGTGCCAGCAGTGAGATCTGGGGCTATGCT.

A few counts support this clone. The genes and germline here are from mouse. The CDR3 end lies 4 residues beyond the end of the read and is filled in from the germline J gene. The chain couples TRBV29 to TRBJ2-1, with unresolved D. V was cut by 4 bases and J by 1 base, with 5 bases left in between. This CDR3 contains 13 residues. The germline V gene encodes CDR1 MSHET and CDR2 SYDVDS. The covered CDR3 bases are TGTGCTAGCAGTTCACAGAACTATGCT. Translation: CASSSQNYA. The full CDR3 protein is CASSSQNYAEQFF.

This clone appeared a few times. Mouse germline and gene names are used. The read is 4 residues too short to cover the CDR3 end, so that end is filled in from the germline J gene. The V call is TRBV1, the J call TRBJ2-5; 8 bases line up with TRBD2. With V trimmed by 3 bases and J by 0 bases, 2 bases remained unmatched. The CDR3 spans 15 residues. Germline lookup yields CDR1 NSQYPW and CDR2 LRSPGD (reference sequence). CDR3 sequence reads: CTCSASGGNQDTQYF. CDR3 DNA (partial): TGCACCTGCAGTGCTTCTGGGGGGAACCAAGAC.

On this clone: The listed genes are named as in mouse. Read data end 4 residues before the CDR3 end; the end is taken from the germline J gene. This chain uses TRBV31 with TRBJ2-3; TRBD2 matches 8 bases. The V and J ends lost 4 bases and 0 bases, in that order; junction bases with no gene match: 3. This CDR3 is built from 14 residues. CDR1 is GKSSPN, CDR2 SITVG, per germline. The CDR3: CAWKLGVSAETLYF. The part of the CDR3 DNA that was read is TGTGCCTGGAAACTGGGGGTTAGTGCAGAA.

Notes on this clone: The genes are named according to mouse. The sequence runs out 4 residues before the end of the CDR3; the remainder is reconstructed from the germline J gene. The chain joins TRBV13-3 to TRBJ2-1, with D possibly being TRBD2 (5 bases). Trimming removed 3 bases at V and 3 bases at J, with 10 bases between. Germline V gene lookup returns CDR1 NNHDY and CDR2 SYVADS. The CDR3 contains 14 residues. The CDR3 sequence is CASSGTFFYAEQFF. The CDR3 DNA, read in part, is TGTGCCAGCAGTGGGACTTTTTTCTATGCT.

This clone was detected many times. Here the gene names and germline are mouse. The CDR3 sequence is CASSDADKNSAETLYF. Partial CDR3 DNA: TGTGCCAGCAGTGATGCAGACAAAAATAGTGCAGAA. This chain uses TRBV13-3 with TRBJ2-3; D is unclear. With the read ending 4 residues before the CDR3 end, the germline J gene is used to fill in that end. Trimming stripped 0 bases from V and 0 bases from J, with 11 bases between. Germline V gene data show CDR1 as NNHDY and CDR2 as SYVADS. The CDR3 totals 16 residues.

This clone was seen repeatedly, ten times or more. Mouse gene names and germline throughout. With the read ending 4 residues before the CDR3 end, the germline J gene is used to fill in that end. The chain combines TRBV13-3 with TRBJ2-7; TRBD2 agrees at 10 bases. Germline V gene sequence: CDR1 NNHDY, CDR2 SYVADS. This CDR3 has 14 amino acids. The CDR3 DNA, read in part, is TGTGCCAGCACCCCCGGGACTGGGGATTAT. Its protein is CASTPGTGDY. The complete CDR3 sequence is CASTPGTGDYEQYF.

Worth noting for this clone: The gene symbols are mouse symbols. The CDR3 is cut off 4 residues early in the read; its end comes from the germline J gene. The chain employs TRBV1 and TRBJ2-7, with 10 bases identical to TRBD2. Germline V CDR1 and CDR2: NSQYPW, LRSPGD (reference sequence). CDR3 size: 15 residues. V trimming: 5 bases; J trimming: 0 bases; junction bases outside the gene matches: 4. CDR3 bases read: TGCACCTGCAGTCCGGGACTGGGGAGCTCCTAT. Its translation: CTCSPGLGSSY. The entire CDR3 protein is CTCSPGLGSSYEQYF.

This clone showed up just a few times. Gene and germline names: mouse. The missing CDR3 end, 4 residues past where the read stops, is filled in from the germline J gene. This sequence joins TRBV13-3 and TRBJ2-2, with 9 bases fitting TRBD1. The CDR3 length is 17 residues. Unmatched junction bases numbered 7, after V lost 3 bases and J lost 1 base. Germline V gene sequence: CDR1 NNHDY, CDR2 SYVADS. CDR3 region: CASSANDRGINTGQLYF. The DNA read from the CDR3 is TGTGCCAGCAGTGCCAATGACAGGGGGATAAACACCGGG.

There are a few counts of this clone. The genes are named according to mouse. The DNA read from the CDR3 is TGTGCCAGCCCCCCCAGGGGAAGGACA. This sequence encodes CASPPRGRT. The whole CDR3 protein reads CASPPRGRTEVFF. The rearrangement links TRBV13-3 to TRBJ1-1; D might be TRBD1 (6 bases). The read falls 4 residues short of the CDR3 end, and the missing part is taken from the germline J gene. The germline V gene has CDR1 NNHDY and CDR2 SYVADS. CDR3 length equals 13 residues.

As to this clone: Mouse gene names apply. The CDR3 extends 4 residues past the end of the read, so its final part is completed from the germline J gene. The rearrangement links TRBV13-3 to TRBJ1-4; D not certain. Germline V CDR1 and CDR2: NNHDY, SYVADS. Trimming pared 1 base from V and 0 bases from J, leaving 7 bases between. The CDR3 contains 15 residues. This CDR3 reads CASSDRHISNERLFF. CDR3 bases read: TGTGCCAGCAGTGATAGACACATTTCCAACGAA.

A few counts support this clone. An end of the junction does not agree with germline; a read error may underlie this. Gene names and germline refer to mouse. The CDR3 is cut off 4 residues early in the read; its end comes from the germline J gene. This chain links TRBV17 with TRBJ2-1; unclear D gene. The CDR3 runs to 14 residues. The germline gives CDR1 MNHDT, CDR2 YYDKIL. The CDR3 spells CASGRPANYAEQFF. The covered CDR3 bases are TGTGCTAGCGGTAGGCCAGCAAACTATGCT.

In the case of this clone: The genes and germline here are from mouse. The read terminates 4 residues ahead of where the CDR3 ends, so the germline J gene completes it. The gene calls are TRBV13-3 and TRBJ2-5; TRBD2 matches at 12 bases. The V gene's germline CDR1 is NNHDY and CDR2 SYVADS. CDR3 length equals 17 residues. J gave up 3 bases and V 0 bases, and 5 bases lay outside the gene matches. The covered CDR3 bases are TGTGCCAGCAGTGATGCGGGACTGGGGGGAGGGCAAGAC. Protein: CASSDAGLGGGQD. The full CDR3 reads CASSDAGLGGGQDTQYF.

This clone was seen only a few times. Genes and germline are mouse. The read halts 4 residues ahead of the CDR3 end, with the missing end drawn from the germline J gene. The chain is built from TRBV5 and TRBJ2-5, with TRBD2 as a possible D gene (5 bases). CDR1 and CDR2 (germline): LGHNA, YNLKQL (reference sequence). This CDR3 is built from 14 residues. The CDR3 DNA, read in part, is TGTGCCAGCAGCCAAGATGGGGAAACAGAC. Protein sequence: CASSQDGETD. The entire CDR3 sequence reads CASSQDGETDTQYF.

This clone appeared a few times. The gene symbols are mouse symbols. The sequence runs out 4 residues before the end of the CDR3; the remainder is reconstructed from the germline J gene. The gene calls are TRBV13-3 and TRBJ2-3, with D tentatively TRBD1 (6 bases). Trimming cost V 0 bases and J 3 bases, with 11 bases left between them. Germline CDR1 is NNHDY and CDR2 is SYVADS. This CDR3 is 15 amino acids long. CDR3 loop: CASSDAPGTAETLYF. The sequenced CDR3 bases are TGTGCCAGCAGTGATGCCCCCGGGACAGCAGAA.

This clone was seen a handful of times. Mouse gene names apply. The read finishes 4 residues shy of the CDR3 end, and the germline J gene is used to complete it. The chain has TRBV13-2 and TRBJ2-1; D ambiguous. CDR3 length: 14 amino acids. In germline, CDR1 is NNHNN, CDR2 SYGAGS (reference sequence). With 5 bases removed from V and 0 bases from J, the gap between germline ends came to 9 bases. The CDR3 is CASGPQNNYAEQFF. The sequenced CDR3 bases are TGTGCCAGCGGCCCGCAGAATAACTATGCT.